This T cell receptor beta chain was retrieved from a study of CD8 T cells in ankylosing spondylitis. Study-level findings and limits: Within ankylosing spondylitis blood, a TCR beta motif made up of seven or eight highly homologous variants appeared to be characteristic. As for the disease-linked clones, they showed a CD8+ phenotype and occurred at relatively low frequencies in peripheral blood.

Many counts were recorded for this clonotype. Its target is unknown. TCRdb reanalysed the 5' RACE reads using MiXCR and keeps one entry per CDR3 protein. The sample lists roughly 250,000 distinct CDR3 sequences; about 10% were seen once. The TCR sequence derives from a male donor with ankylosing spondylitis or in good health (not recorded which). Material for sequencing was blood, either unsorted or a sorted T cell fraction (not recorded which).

Here the CDR3 reads CSVPGQGGETQYF. The CDR3 DNA sequence: TGCAGCGTCCCGGGACAGGGGGGAGAGACCCAGTACTTC. V gene TRBV29-1 combines with J gene TRBJ2-5; 11 bases map to TRBD1. The germline CDR1 and CDR2 sequences are SQVTM and ANQGSEA. V lost 6 bases, J lost 4 bases, and 4 bases stayed unmatched. The CDR3 covers 13 residues. The variable domain in full, with the rest retrieved from reference TRBV29-1 and TRBJ2-5, is SAVISQKPSRDICQRGTSLTIQCQVDSQVTMMFWYRQQPGQSLTLIATANQGSEATYESGFVIDKFPISRPNLTFSTLTVSNMSPEDSSIYLCSVPGQGGETQYFGPGTRLLVL.